This TCR beta chain was recovered during a study of cytotoxic CD8 clonotypes in ibrutinib-treated CLL. Data came from immunoSEQ multiplex PCR; TCRdb stores just in-frame clones and leaves some out. The sample has fewer than 400,000 clones, 67% seen once. CDR1 and CDR2 from the germline V gene are SQVTM and ANQGSEA. The CDR3 has 14 residues. V lost 4 bases and J 1 base, leaving 14 bases between the germline ends. The input for sequencing was PBMCs, taken after 36 months of ibrutinib treatment. This TCR came from a human donor with chronic lymphocytic leukemia. The rearrangement links TRBV29-1 to TRBJ2-7; D assignment may be TRBD1 or TRBD2 (5 bases each). The CDR3 spells CSVVPGALSYEQYF. In nucleotides, the CDR3 is TGCAGCGTTGTACCCGGGGCATTATCCTACGAGCAGTACTTC.